Listed here are 8 T cell receptor beta chains from one sample, sequenced in a study of beta chain features in type 1 diabetes. Study results and limitations: For Type 1 diabetes patients, all four CD4+ subsets carried TCRB CDR3s that were moderately but significantly shorter.

These TCRs are of unknown antigen specificity. The authors reverse transcribed all of the isolated RNA, so sequencing captured expressed TCRB transcripts. Sequencing was performed with immunoSEQ multiplex PCR; in TCRdb, only in-frame clones are kept and a portion is missing. The sample shows around 340,000 clones, 9.3% of them seen only once. The sample was central memory CD4+ T cells from blood. The source is a man aged 25-40 years with type 1 diabetes.

The rearrangement links TRBV7-2 to TRBJ2-1; 9 positions agree with TRBD1. Looked up from germline, CDR1 is SGHTA and CDR2 is FQGNSA. CDR3 size: 15 residues. Trimming at V came to 3 bases and at J to 8 bases, leaving 8 bases not matched to a gene. CDR3 in amino acids: CASSFLRGQGDEQFF. The CDR3, as DNA: TGTGCCAGCAGCTTTCTACGGGGACAGGGCGATGAGCAGTTCTTC.

Many counts were recorded for this clone. The chain has TRBV10-3 and TRBJ1-1, with TRBD1 matching 7 bases. This CDR3 has 12 amino acids. CDR1 and CDR2 from the germline V gene are ENHRY and SYGVKD. V was pared by 6 bases and J by 7 bases, with 5 bases of the junction left unmatched. CDR3: CAISDRALEAFF. The CDR3 DNA sequence: TGTGCCATCAGCGACAGGGCCCTTGAAGCTTTCTTT.

This clone was found many times. The chain is built from TRBV28 and TRBJ2-1, with TRBD2 matching over 10 bases. Germline V gene sequence: CDR1 MDHEN, CDR2 SYDVKM. Unmatched junction bases numbered 6, after V lost 4 bases and J lost 0 bases. The CDR3 covers 17 residues. The CDR3 nucleotides read TGTGCCAGCAGTTCGTACCGGACTAGCGGCTCCTACAATGAGCAGTTCTTC. Encoded protein: CASSSYRTSGSYNEQFF.

This clone was picked up a small number of times. The chain couples TRBV15 to TRBJ1-1, with 7 bases that match TRBD1. CDR1 LNHNV and CDR2 YYDKDF come from the germline V gene (reference sequence). CDR3 length: 18 amino acids. The V gene end was trimmed by 1 base and the J gene end by 7 bases; junction bases not matched to a gene: 18. The CDR3 sequence is CATSRAVGQVGIYGEAFF. In DNA form, the CDR3 reads TGTGCCACCAGCAGAGCCGTTGGACAGGTGGGGATCTACGGTGAAGCTTTCTTT. Together with reference TRBV15 and TRBJ1-1, the CDR3 gives the full variable domain: DAMVIQNPRYQVTQFGKPVTLSCSQTLNHNVMYWYQQKSSQAPKLLFHYYDKDFNNEADTPDNFQSRRPNTSFCFLDIRSPGLGDTAMYLCATSRAVGQVGIYGEAFFGQGTRLTVV.

This chain connects TRBV5-6 to TRBJ2-5, with D possibly being TRBD1 (5 bases). Trimming shortened V by 0 bases and J by 4 bases, and 7 bases separated the two germline ends. The CDR3 runs 13 residues. Germline V gives CDR1 SGHDT, CDR2 YYEEEE. CDR3 protein: CASSLGQLETQYF. CDR3 DNA sequence: TGTGCCAGCAGCTTGGGACAGTTAGAGACCCAGTACTTC.

This clone appeared a few times. CDR3 bases: TGTGCCAGCACTTATATGGGACATAGCTACGAGCAGTACTTC. This gives the protein CASTYMGHSYEQYF. The V gene is TRBV5-6, the J gene TRBJ2-7, with D tentatively TRBD1 (6 bases). Germline CDR1 and CDR2: SGHDT and YYEEEE. The CDR3 length is 14 residues. V dropped 6 bases and J dropped 3 bases, with 16 bases sitting between them.

This clone was detected only a few times. The V and J genes are TRBV2 and TRBJ2-5, with D maybe TRBD2 (6 bases). The DNA end is more similar to TRBJ2-7, so the J call may be wrong. Germline V gene sequence: CDR1 SNHLY, CDR2 FYNNEI. This CDR3 comprises 16 residues. The CDR3 spells CASSDLGGAEEYEQYF. The CDR3 nucleotides read TGTGCCAGCAGTGATTTAGGCGGGGCGGAGGAATACGAGCAGTACTTC.

The chain combines TRBV9 with TRBJ2-7; 8 bases line up with TRBD2. Germline V CDR1 and CDR2: SGDLS, YYNGEE. With 4 bases clipped from V and 6 bases from J, the junction kept 12 bases outside the gene matches. This CDR3 is built from 15 residues. The chain's CDR3 is CASSTTGTRGVEQYF. In DNA form, the CDR3 reads TGTGCCAGCAGCACGACCGGGACTAGAGGGGTCGAGCAGTACTTC. The variable domain in full, with the rest retrieved from reference TRBV9 and TRBJ2-7, is DSGVTQTPKHLITATGQRVTLRCSPRSGDLSVYWYQQSLDQGLQFLIQYYNGEERAKGNILERFSAQQFPDLHSELNLSSLELGDSALYFCASSTTGTRGVEQYFGPGTRLTVT.